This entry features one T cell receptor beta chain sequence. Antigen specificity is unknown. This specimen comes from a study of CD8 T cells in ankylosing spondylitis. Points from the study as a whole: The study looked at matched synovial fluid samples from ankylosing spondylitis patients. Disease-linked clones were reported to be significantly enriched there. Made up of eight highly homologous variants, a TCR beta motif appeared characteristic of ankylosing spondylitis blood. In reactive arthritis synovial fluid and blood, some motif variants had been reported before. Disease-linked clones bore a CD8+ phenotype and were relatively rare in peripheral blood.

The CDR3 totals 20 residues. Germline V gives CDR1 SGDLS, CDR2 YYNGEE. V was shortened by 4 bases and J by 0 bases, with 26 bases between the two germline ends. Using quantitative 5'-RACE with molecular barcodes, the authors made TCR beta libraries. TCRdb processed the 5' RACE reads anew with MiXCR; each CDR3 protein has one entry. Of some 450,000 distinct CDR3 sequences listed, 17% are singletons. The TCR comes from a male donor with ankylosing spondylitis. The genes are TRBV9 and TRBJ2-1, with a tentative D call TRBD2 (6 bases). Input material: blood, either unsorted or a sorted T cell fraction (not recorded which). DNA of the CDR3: TGTGCCAGCAGCTCTAAAGGCGGGACCGGGGCCCTGAGCTCCTACAATGAGCAGTTCTTC. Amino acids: CASSSKGGTGALSSYNEQFF.